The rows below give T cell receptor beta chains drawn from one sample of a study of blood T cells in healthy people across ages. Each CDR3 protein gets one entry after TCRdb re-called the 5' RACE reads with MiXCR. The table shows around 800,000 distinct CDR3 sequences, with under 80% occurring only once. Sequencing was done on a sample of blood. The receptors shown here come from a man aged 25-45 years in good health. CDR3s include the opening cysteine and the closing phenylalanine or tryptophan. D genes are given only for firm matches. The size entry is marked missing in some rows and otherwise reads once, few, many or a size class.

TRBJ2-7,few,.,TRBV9,CASSVDGTTYEQYF,TGTGCCAGCAGCGTAGACGGTACAACCTACGAGCAGTACTTC
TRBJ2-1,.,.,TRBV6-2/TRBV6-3,CASKLPGGSPYNEQFF,TGTGCCAGTAAGTTACCCGGGGGCTCCCCCTACAATGAGCAGTTCTTC
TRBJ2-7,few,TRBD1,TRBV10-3,CAISGGTGGILSYEQYF,TGTGCCATCAGTGGGGGGACAGGGGGAATCCTCTCCTACGAGCAGTACTTC
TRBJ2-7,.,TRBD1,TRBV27,CASSSSGTGTVEQYF,TGTGCCAGCAGTTCCTCCGGGACAGGGACCGTCGAGCAGTACTTC
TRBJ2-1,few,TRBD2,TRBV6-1,CASRAPTSGGSEQFF,TGTGCCAGCAGGGCCCCAACTAGCGGGGGTTCTGAGCAGTTCTTC
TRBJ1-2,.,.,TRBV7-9,CASSLARGGSSGYTF,TGTGCCAGCAGCTTAGCCCGGGGGGGGTCAAGTGGCTACACCTTC
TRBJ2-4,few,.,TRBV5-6,CASSPPGSLAKNIQYF,TGTGCCAGCAGCCCGCCCGGGTCTTTAGCCAAAAACATTCAGTACTTC
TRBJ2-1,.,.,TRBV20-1,CSVSGTWDEQFF,TGCAGCGTGTCAGGGACTTGGGATGAGCAGTTCTTC
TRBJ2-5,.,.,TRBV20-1,CSAKKGETQYF,TGCAGTGCTAAGAAGGGAGAGACCCAGTACTTC
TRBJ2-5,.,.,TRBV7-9,CASSLTGLYQETQYF,TGTGCCAGCAGCTTAACAGGGTTGTACCAAGAGACCCAGTACTTC
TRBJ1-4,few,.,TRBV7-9,CASSPSRGQGEKLFF,TGTGCCAGCAGCCCCTCGAGAGGCCAAGGCGAAAAACTGTTTTTT
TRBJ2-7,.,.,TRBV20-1,CSASIVTATFSYEQYF,TGCAGTGCTTCCATCGTAACAGCTACCTTCTCCTACGAGCAGTACTTC